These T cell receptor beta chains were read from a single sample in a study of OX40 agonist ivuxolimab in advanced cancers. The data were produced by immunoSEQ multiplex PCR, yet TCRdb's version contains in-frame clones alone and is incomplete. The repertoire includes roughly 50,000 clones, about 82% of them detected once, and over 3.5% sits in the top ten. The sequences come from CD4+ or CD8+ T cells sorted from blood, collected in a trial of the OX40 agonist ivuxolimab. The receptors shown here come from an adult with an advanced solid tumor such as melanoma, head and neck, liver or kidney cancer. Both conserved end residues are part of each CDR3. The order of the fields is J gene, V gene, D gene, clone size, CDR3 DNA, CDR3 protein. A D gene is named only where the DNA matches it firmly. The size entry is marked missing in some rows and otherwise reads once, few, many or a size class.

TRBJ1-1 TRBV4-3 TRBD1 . TGCGCCAGCAGCCAACAGGGGGCGTCTGAAGCTTTCTTT CASSQQGASEAFF
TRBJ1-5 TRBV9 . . TGTGCCAGCAGCGTAGACCCGAAAGGGCCCCAGCATTTT CASSVDPKGPQHF
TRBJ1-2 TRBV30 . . TGTGCCTGGATCCCGGGGGGGTTGGGCGGCTACACCTTC CAWIPGGLGGYTF
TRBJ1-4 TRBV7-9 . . TGTGCCAGCAGCTTAGGACGGACGGCCGATAATGAAAAACTGTTTTTT CASSLGRTADNEKLFF
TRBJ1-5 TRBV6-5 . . TGTGCCAGCAGTTACTCGACCGGGGATCAGCCCCAGCATTTT CASSYSTGDQPQHF
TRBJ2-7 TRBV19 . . TGTGCCAGTAGTTCCAGGGGCTACGAGCAGTACTTC CASSSRGYEQYF
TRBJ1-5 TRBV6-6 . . TGTGCCAGCAGACGCCGGGGCGAGCCCCAGCATTTT CASRRRGEPQHF
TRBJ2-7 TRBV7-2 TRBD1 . TGTGCCAGCAGCTACACCGGGACAGGAGCCTACGAGCAGTACTTC CASSYTGTGAYEQYF
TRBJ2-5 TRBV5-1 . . TGCGCCAGCAGCTTGGGACTAGGGGTTGAGACCCAGTACTTC CASSLGLGVETQYF
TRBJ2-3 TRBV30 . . TGTGCCTGGAGTGAAGTACGGGGCGCGCAGTATTTT CAWSEVRGAQYF
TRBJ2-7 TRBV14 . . TGTGCCAGCAGCCAAGAACCCCAGGGAGGCTTCTACGAGCAGTACTTC CASSQEPQGGFYEQYF
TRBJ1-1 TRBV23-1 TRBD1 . TGCGCCAGCAGTCATTACGGACAGGGGGCTGAAGCTTTCTTT CASSHYGQGAEAFF
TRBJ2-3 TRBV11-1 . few TGTGCCAGCAGCTTACAAGGCGGAGAAGATACGCAGTATTTT CASSLQGGEDTQYF
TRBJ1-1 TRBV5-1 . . TGCGCCAGCAGCTTGGGGCGGACTGACGCTGAAGCTTTCTTT CASSLGRTDAEAFF
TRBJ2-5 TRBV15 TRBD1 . TGTGCCACCAGCCGGGGACAGGGGGGAGAGACCCAGTACTTC CATSRGQGGETQYF
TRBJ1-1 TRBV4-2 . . TGTGCCAGCAGCCAAGTAGGCAGAAGTAACACTGAAGCTTTCTTT CASSQVGRSNTEAFF
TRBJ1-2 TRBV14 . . TGTGCCAGCAGCCAAAATGAAGAGGACCCGAGCACCTTC CASSQNEEDPSTF
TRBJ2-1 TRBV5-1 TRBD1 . TGCGCCAGCAGCTTTCAGGGGGCTAATGAGCAGTTCTTC CASSFQGANEQFF
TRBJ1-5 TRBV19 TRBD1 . TGTGCCAGCGCTGGACAGGGGGCCGGGGGTCAGCCCCAGCATTTT CASAGQGAGGQPQHF
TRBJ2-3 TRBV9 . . TGTGCCAGCAGCGTTGGGACGGACAGCACAGATACGCAGTATTTT CASSVGTDSTDTQYF
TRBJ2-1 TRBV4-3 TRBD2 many TGCGCCAGCAGCCAAGAGCCTAGCGGAAATGAGCAGTTCTTC CASSQEPSGNEQFF
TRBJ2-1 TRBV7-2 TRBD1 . TGTGCCAGCAGCTTATTCTTAGACAGGGCGGCTTCCTACAATGAGCAGTTCTTC CASSLFLDRAASYNEQFF
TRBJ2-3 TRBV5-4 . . TGTGCCAGCAGCTTGGGGTCCGGGGGGCGGAAAGATACGCAGTATTTT CASSLGSGGRKDTQYF
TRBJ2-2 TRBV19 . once TGTGCCAGTAGTATAGGGGACACCGGGGAGCTGTTTTTT CASSIGDTGELFF
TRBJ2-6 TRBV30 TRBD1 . TGTGCCTGGAGTACAGGGGGTTCTGGGGCCAACGTCCTGACTTTC CAWSTGGSGANVLTF
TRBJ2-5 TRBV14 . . TGTGCCAGCAGCGGGGGTTTCTGGGAGACCCAGTACTTC CASSGGFWETQYF
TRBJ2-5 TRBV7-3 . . TGTGCCAGCAGTTTAAGCCCGGACAGAGCAGAGACCCAGTACTTC CASSLSPDRAETQYF
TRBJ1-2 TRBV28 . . TGTGCCAGCATCACCAGTACTAACTATGGCTACACCTTC CASITSTNYGYTF
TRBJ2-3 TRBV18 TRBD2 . TGTGCCAGCTCACCGGGACTAGCGGCTAGCACAGATACGCAGTATTTT CASSPGLAASTDTQYF
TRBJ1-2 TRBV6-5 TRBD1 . TGTGCCAGCAGTGCAGGGACAGGATATGGCTACACCTTC CASSAGTGYGYTF
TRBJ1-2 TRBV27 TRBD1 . TGTGCCAGCAGTTTGGGGGGCCAGGGGGCTGGCTACACCTTC CASSLGGQGAGYTF
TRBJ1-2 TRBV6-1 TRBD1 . TGTGCCAGCAGGGAACCGGGACAGGACTATGGCTACACCTTC CASREPGQDYGYTF
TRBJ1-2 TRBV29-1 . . TGCAGCGTTGAAGCTTCGACGCGACATGGCTACACCTTC CSVEASTRHGYTF
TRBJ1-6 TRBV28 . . TGTGCCAGCAGGCCCCAAGTCACAAATTCACCCCTCCACTTT CASRPQVTNSPLHF
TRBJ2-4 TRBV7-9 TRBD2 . TGTGCCAGCAGCTCGGGACTAGCGGGGACCTCCGGGAACATTCAGTACTTC CASSSGLAGTSGNIQYF
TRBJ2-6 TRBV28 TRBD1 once TGTGCCAGCAGTATACCGGGACAGGGGGACAACGTCCTGACTTTC CASSIPGQGDNVLTF
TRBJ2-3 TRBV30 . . TGTGCCTGGAGTATAAGGGGAGATACGCAGTATTTT CAWSIRGDTQYF